This entry lists 14 T cell receptor beta chains sequenced from one sample in a study of tissue T cells after allogeneic stem cell transplantation. Repertoires were generated with immunoSEQ multiplex PCR, while TCRdb's copy carries only in-frame clones and drops some. The sample contains almost 5,500 clones, about half of which appear only once. This sample's time point: mouse harvest day 7 after allogeneic transplant. The graft held 10^6 splenic CD5+ T cells and 10^7 T-cell-depleted bone marrow cells. Sample: gut tissue. All receptors come from a female BALB/c mouse given C57BL/6 T cells with graft-versus-host disease after an allogeneic hematopoietic cell transplant.

With respect to this clone: Gene names follow the mouse nomenclature. Read coverage stops 1 residue before the CDR3 terminus; the germline J gene supplies the remainder. The chain couples TRBV26 to TRBJ2-5, with 10 nucleotides matching TRBD2. Germline V lookup: CDR1 KGHPV, CDR2 FQNQEV (reference sequence). V was clipped by 4 bases and J by 2 bases; unmatched bases: 3. This CDR3 is 15 amino acids long. The DNA read from the CDR3 is TGTGCCAGCAGTCGACTGGGGGGTCCCCAAGACACCCAGTAC. It encodes CASSRLGGPQDTQY. The entire CDR3 is CASSRLGGPQDTQYF.

As for this clone: Gene names follow the mouse nomenclature. The read terminates 1 residue before the CDR3 end, so the remaining end is supplied by the germline J gene. The J gene is TRBJ1-3, the V gene TRBV26; 9 nucleotides match TRBD1. The CDR3 extends over 14 amino acids. V shed 6 bases, J shed 4 bases, and the junction held 4 bases outside the gene matches. The germline V gene encodes CDR1 KGHPV and CDR2 FQNQEV (reference sequence). The part of the CDR3 DNA that was read is TGTGCCAGCAGCCTCGGGACAGGGGGAAATACGCTCTAT. This translates into CASSLGTGGNTLY. The entire CDR3 is CASSLGTGGNTLYF.

This clone was seen a handful of times. Any gene name here is a mouse gene name. The read stops 1 residue short of the end of the CDR3; the missing end is completed from the germline J gene. The chain couples TRBV26 to TRBJ2-1; D gene ambiguous. CDR3 length: 14 amino acids. Deletions cut 3 bases from V and 0 bases from J, with 6 bases between. Germline V lookup: CDR1 KGHPV, CDR2 FQNQEV (reference sequence). CDR3 bases read: TGTGCCAGCAGTCTTCAGAATAACTATGCTGAGCAGTTC. It encodes CASSLQNNYAEQF. The complete CDR3 sequence is CASSLQNNYAEQFF.

Comments on this clone: Gene names refer to mouse genes. The DNA ends 1 residue before the CDR3 does, and the rest of the CDR3 is filled in from the germline J gene. The chain links TRBV3 to TRBJ1-2, with D unclear. Germline CDR1 and CDR2: SNHLY and FYNGKV (reference sequence). The germline V and J ends were trimmed by 6 bases and 0 bases, with 8 bases remaining between them. The CDR3 covers 13 residues. The CDR3 loop reads CASSPTTNSDYTF. Incomplete CDR3 DNA: TGTGCCAGCAGTCCGACAACAAACTCCGACTACACC.

In regard to this clone: Gene labels here are mouse ones. Read sequence stops 1 residue before the CDR3 end, and the germline J gene provides the missing end. This sequence joins TRBV26 and TRBJ1-4; weak D call: TRBD1 (6 bases). This CDR3 is built from 14 residues. Trimming took off 5 bases at V and 0 bases at J, with 7 bases between the two ends. The germline V gene has CDR1 KGHPV and CDR2 FQNQEV (reference sequence). CDR3 amino acids: CASSRGVSNERLFF. CDR3 DNA, as far as it was read: TGTGCCAGCAGTAGGGGGGTTTCCAACGAAAGATTATTT.

On this clone: The gene names here belong to mouse. CDR3 region: CASSLAGGGAETLYF. The part of the CDR3 DNA that was read is TGTGCAAGCAGCTTAGCAGGGGGCGGTGCAGAAACGCTGTAT. J is TRBJ2-3 and V is TRBV16; 8 nucleotides agree with TRBD1. The read falls 1 residue short of the CDR3 end, and the missing part is taken from the germline J gene. The CDR3 contains 15 residues. In germline, CDR1 is SGHSA, CDR2 FRNQAP. V was clipped by 1 base and J by 1 base; unmatched bases: 1.

Comment on this clone: Gene names are mouse gene names. The observed sequence ends 1 residue before the CDR3 terminus, with the missing tail filled in from the germline J gene. The rearrangement joins TRBV26 to TRBJ2-5; D gene ambiguous. The length of the CDR3 is 14 residues. V lost 5 bases to trimming and J lost 0 bases, with 9 bases between them. Germline CDR1 is KGHPV and CDR2 is FQNQEV (reference sequence). The CDR3 sequence: CASSGGVNQDTQYF. Partial CDR3 DNA: TGTGCCAGCAGTGGCGGGGTTAACCAAGACACCCAGTAC.

To note about this clone: Gene names refer to mouse genes. From the germline J gene comes the end of the CDR3, since the read stops 1 residue before it. J is TRBJ2-1 and V is TRBV31; 14 nucleotides match TRBD2. Germline V lookup: CDR1 GKSSPN, CDR2 SITVG. The CDR3 extends over 16 amino acids. V gave up 1 base and J gave up 7 bases; unmatched junction bases: 6. CDR3 bases read: TGTGCCTGGAGTCCACCGGGACTGGGGGGGCTCGCTGAGCAGTTC. Translating gives CAWSPPGLGGLAEQF. The complete CDR3 protein is CAWSPPGLGGLAEQFF.

In the case of this clone: Germline and genes: mouse. The CDR3 end is not reached by the read, which stops 1 residue before it; the germline J gene fills it in. J is TRBJ2-4 and V is TRBV26; 8 bases are a match to TRBD2. Germline CDR1 reads KGHPV; CDR2 reads FQNQEV (reference sequence). V gave up 3 bases and J gave up 6 bases; unmatched junction bases: 5. This CDR3 is built from 14 residues. Incomplete CDR3 DNA: TGTGCCAGCAGTCTTCGGGGGGGCGGTAACACCTTGTAC. The encoded protein is CASSLRGGGNTLY. The CDR3 as a whole reads CASSLRGGGNTLYF.

Concerning this clone itself: The genes are named according to mouse. The read stops 1 residue short of the end of the CDR3; the missing end is completed from the germline J gene. The gene calls are TRBV4 and TRBJ2-4, with D unclear. The germline V gene encodes CDR1 LGHDT and CDR2 YNNKQL (reference sequence). The CDR3 consists of 12 residues. With 4 bases removed from V and 4 bases from J, the gap between germline ends came to 6 bases. CDR3 DNA (partial): TGTGCCAGCAGCTGGGCAAAAAACACCTTGTAC. Translation: CASSWAKNTLY. In full, the CDR3 reads CASSWAKNTLYF.

On this clone: All gene names here are mouse names. Sequencing ends 1 residue short of the CDR3 end; the germline J gene provides the rest. The chain is built from TRBV12-2 and TRBJ2-4, with 12 nucleotides matching TRBD2. V trimming: 0 bases; J trimming: 1 base; junction bases outside the gene matches: 7. The CDR3 has 18 amino acids. Germline-derived CDR1 and CDR2 are SGHLS and HYDKME. Incomplete CDR3 DNA: TGTGCCAGCTCTCTCGGACTGGGGGGGACGAGAGGTCAAAACACCTTGTAC. Encoded protein: CASSLGLGGTRGQNTLY. The whole CDR3 region reads CASSLGLGGTRGQNTLYF.

A note on this clone: Germline and genes: mouse. The CDR3 extends 1 residue past the end of the read, so its final part is completed from the germline J gene. The chain is built from TRBV5 and TRBJ2-2, with D possibly matching TRBD1 (5 bases). Per the germline V gene, CDR1 is LGHNA and CDR2 is YNLKQL (reference sequence). The CDR3 is 14 amino acids. Trimming removed 4 bases from V and 0 bases from J, with 6 bases in between. Partial CDR3 DNA: TGTGCCAGCAGCCGGACATCAAACACCGGGCAGCTCTAC. Its protein is CASSRTSNTGQLY. The CDR3 in full is CASSRTSNTGQLYF.

With regard to this clone: Germline and genes here are mouse. The read ends 1 residue shy of where the CDR3 ends; the end is completed using the germline J gene. The gene calls are TRBV26 and TRBJ1-3; 7 nucleotides line up with TRBD1. The CDR3 is 15 amino acids. V was pared by 3 bases and J by 0 bases, with 2 bases of the junction left unmatched. Germline CDR1 and CDR2: KGHPV and FQNQEV (reference sequence). The CDR3 region is CASSLQGYSGNTLYF. The part of the CDR3 DNA that was read is TGTGCCAGCAGTCTACAGGGGTATTCTGGAAATACGCTCTAT.

This clone was seen a few times. Genes and germline are mouse. The observed sequence ends 1 residue before the CDR3 terminus, with the missing tail filled in from the germline J gene. The chain links TRBV23 to TRBJ1-4; the table assigns TRBD1, which was not confirmed against the DNA. From germline, CDR1 is KGHTA and CDR2 FQNQQP. The CDR3 runs 12 residues. The CDR3 sequence is CSSSPVNERLFF. The sequenced part of the CDR3 DNA is TGCTCCAGCAGTCCAGTCAACGAAAGATTATTT.